Listed below are T cell receptor beta chains from one sample, sequenced in a study of blood T cell repertoires in COVID-19. Assay: immunoSEQ multiplex PCR; the TCRdb copy retains only in-frame clones and omits some. The sample holds about 260,000 clones, around four fifths seen once. The sample was peripheral blood. The origin of the receptors is a man between 60 and 75 years old with acute or convalescent COVID-19. CDR3s include the opening cysteine and the closing phenylalanine or tryptophan. A D gene is named only where the DNA matches it firmly. The size field is filled for only some rows; it gives once, few, many or a size class.

>TRBV19|TRBJ2-4|NA|NA
TGTGCCAGTAGTGTACGACTAATAGCGGTTGGGGAAAACATTCAGTACTTC
CASSVRLIAVGENIQYF
>TRBV27|TRBJ2-7|NA|TRBD1
TGTGCCAGCAGTTGGTTGGGTGCCATGACAGGGAAAACCTACGAGCAGTACTTC
CASSWLGAMTGKTYEQYF
>TRBV30|TRBJ2-6|NA|NA
TGTGCCTGGAGTCACGGGAACTCTGGGGCCAACGTCCTGACTTTC
CAWSHGNSGANVLTF
>TRBV5-5|TRBJ1-5|NA|NA
TGTGCCAGCAGCTTGGCTGCAGGGGATATTCAGCCCCAGCATTTT
CASSLAAGDIQPQHF
>TRBV27|TRBJ1-1|NA|NA
TGTGCCAGCAGTTATTCCAGGAACACTGAAGCTTTCTTT
CASSYSRNTEAFF
>TRBV25-1|TRBJ1-1|NA|NA
TGTGCCAGCAGTGAATGGGGGGGGAACACTGAAGCTTTCTTT
CASSEWGGNTEAFF
>TRBV5-5|TRBJ1-5|NA|TRBD1
TGTGCCAGCAGCACAATACCTGGACAGGGGGCCGGTCAGCCCCAGCATTTT
CASSTIPGQGAGQPQHF
>TRBV7-2|TRBJ2-3|NA|TRBD2
TGTGCCAGCAGCTTAATGGGCGGGGGGAACACAGATACGCAGTATTTT
CASSLMGGGNTDTQYF
>TRBV7-9|TRBJ1-4|once|NA
TGTGCCAGCAGCCCAGGGCAGGGTAGGGAAAAACTGTTTTTT
CASSPGQGREKLFF
>TRBV5-1|TRBJ2-3|NA|TRBD2
TGCGCCAGCAGCTTGCTGACGGGAGGGGGAACAGATACGCAGTATTTT
CASSLLTGGGTDTQYF
>TRBV6-5|TRBJ2-7|once|TRBD2
TGTGCCGGCGGGGGGGAGGGCGCAGGAGGCGAGCAGTACTTC
CAGGGEGAGGEQYF
>TRBV29-1|TRBJ2-4|once|NA
TGCAGCGTTGAGAGCCCCGGGGAATTCGGAAACATTCAGTACTTC
CSVESPGEFGNIQYF
>TRBV7-2|TRBJ2-5|once|TRBD1
TGTGCCAGCAGCTTAAACAGGGGGAGAGAGACCCAGTACTTC
CASSLNRGRETQYF
>TRBV3-1/TRBV3-2|TRBJ1-5|once|NA
TGTGCCAGCAGCCAAGCAGGGGTAAATCAGCCCCAGCATTTT
CASSQAGVNQPQHF
>TRBV19|TRBJ1-2|NA|NA
TGTGCCAGTAGTATATCGGAGATAAACTATGGCTACACCTTC
CASSISEINYGYTF
>TRBV4-1|TRBJ1-2|NA|TRBD1
TGCGCCAGCAGCCTACGGGAGGACAGGGGGTTCTATGGCTACACCTTC
CASSLREDRGFYGYTF
>TRBV6-6|TRBJ1-1|NA|TRBD1
TGTGCCAGCAGCCTACAGGGGGCGCGTACTGAAGCTTTCTTT
CASSLQGARTEAFF
>TRBV7-8|TRBJ2-3|NA|TRBD1
TGTGCCAGCACCCAGGGGGCTAGCCTAACAGATACGCAGTATTTT
CASTQGASLTDTQYF
>TRBV5-1|TRBJ2-6|few|NA
TGCGCCAGCAGCGTACAGGGCAGTAGAGCTGGGGCCAACGTCCTGACTTTC
CASSVQGSRAGANVLTF
>TRBV10-2|TRBJ2-5|NA|TRBD2
TGCGCCAGCAGTGGACGGCACGGGGGGGCCGAGACCCAGTACTTC
CASSGRHGGAETQYF
>TRBV5-6|TRBJ1-1|NA|NA
TGTGCCAGCAGCTTCGGGGGGAACACTGAAGCTTTCTTT
CASSFGGNTEAFF
>TRBV14|TRBJ1-4|NA|NA
TGTGCCAGCAGCCGAGAACTGAACTTAGTTGGCGGAAAACTGTTTTTT
CASSRELNLVGGKLFF
>TRBV15|TRBJ2-3|NA|TRBD2
TGTGCCACCAGCAGGGGGACTAGCGGGAGGGCCAGGGATACGCAGTATTTT
CATSRGTSGRARDTQYF
>TRBV5-8|TRBJ1-3|NA|NA
TGTGCCAGCAGCTTGGACCTAGGAAACACCATATATTTT
CASSLDLGNTIYF
>TRBV10-2|TRBJ2-1|NA|TRBD2
TGCGCCAGCAGTGAGCCACTGGGACTAGCGGGGGGGACACACAATGAGCAGTTCTTC
CASSEPLGLAGGTHNEQFF
>TRBV7-9|TRBJ2-1|NA|TRBD2
TGTGCCAGCAGCTTGGGTTGGCGGGGGGGCCGTGGCCCATACAATGAGCAGTTCTTC
CASSLGWRGGRGPYNEQFF
>TRBV4-2|TRBJ2-6|few|NA
TGTGCCAGCAGCCAAGACCTCCCCCCAGGCAGGGGCCTGACTTTC
CASSQDLPPGRGLTF
>TRBV11-2|TRBJ1-3|once|TRBD1
TGTGCCAGCAGCCCAATTGGACAGGGCGCAAACACCATATATTTT
CASSPIGQGANTIYF
>TRBV28|TRBJ2-6|NA|TRBD1
TGTGCCAGCAGTTCATATGGGGGGGACAGGGGCTCTGGGGCCAACGTCCTGACTTTC
CASSSYGGDRGSGANVLTF
>TRBV27|TRBJ1-1|NA|NA
TGTGCCAGCAGTCTCCTAGCAGGGGACCACACTGAAGCTTTCTTT
CASSLLAGDHTEAFF
>TRBV6-2/TRBV6-3|TRBJ1-1|NA|NA
TGTGCCAGCAGTTCTTGGTGGCCCGTGATCACTGAAGCTTTCTTT
CASSSWWPVITEAFF
>TRBV4-1|TRBJ1-5|NA|NA
TGCGCCAGCAGCCAAGTTCCTGGCAGTAGCAATCAGCCCCAGCATTTT
CASSQVPGSSNQPQHF
>TRBV5-1|TRBJ2-2|few|NA
TGCGCCAGCAAAACAGGGATACCCGGGGAGCTGTTTTTT
CASKTGIPGELFF
>TRBV11-3|TRBJ2-3|NA|TRBD1
TGTGCCAGCAGCTCGGGACAGGGGATAGGTACGCAGTATTTT
CASSSGQGIGTQYF
>TRBV6-1|TRBJ1-2|NA|NA
TGTGCCAGCAGTGAAACCTGGGACACCTATGGCTACACCTTC
CASSETWDTYGYTF
>TRBV11-3|TRBJ2-1|NA|TRBD1
TGTGCCAGCAGCTTACAGGGGGCGCCTGAGCAGTTCTTC
CASSLQGAPEQFF
>TRBV18|TRBJ2-7|NA|NA
TGTGCCAGCTCACCAGGAGGGGCGCTCTACGAGCAGTACTTC
CASSPGGALYEQYF
>TRBV6-5|TRBJ2-1|NA|TRBD2
TGTGCCAGCAGTTACTCCGGGACTAGTGGTAATGAGCAGTTCTTC
CASSYSGTSGNEQFF
>TRBV5-1|TRBJ2-7|NA|NA
TGCGCCAGCAGCTTGGGGGGGCACGAGCAGTACTTC
CASSLGGHEQYF
>TRBV18|TRBJ2-2|NA|TRBD1
TGTGCCAGCTCACCACCTGGACAGGGGGCCGGGGAGCTGTTTTTT
CASSPPGQGAGELFF
>TRBV12-3/TRBV12-4|TRBJ2-7|NA|NA
TGTGCCAGCAGTTCGCGGGGCTACGAGCAGTACTTC
CASSSRGYEQYF
>TRBV7-3|TRBJ2-2|NA|NA
TGTGCCAGCAGCTTAACGACTATGAACACCGGGGAGCTGTTTTTT
CASSLTTMNTGELFF
>TRBV5-1|TRBJ2-6|once|NA
TGCGCCAGCAGCTCCCAGGGCCCCTCTGGGGCCAACGTCCTGACTTTC
CASSSQGPSGANVLTF
>TRBV30|TRBJ1-2|NA|TRBD1
TGTGCCTGGAGCCGCATGGACAGGCTGCCTAACTATGGCTACACCTTC
CAWSRMDRLPNYGYTF
>TRBV11-2|TRBJ2-3|NA|NA
TGTGCCAGCAGCTTAGGGGGGGGGCCTGGGTTCACAGATACGCAGTATTTT
CASSLGGGPGFTDTQYF
>TRBV9|TRBJ1-4|NA|NA
TGTGCCAGCAGCCCCCGTAGCGGTGAAAAACTGTTTTTT
CASSPRSGEKLFF
>TRBV5-1|TRBJ2-5|NA|NA
TGCGCCAGCAGCTTCCAGGGATGGGAGACCCAGTACTTC
CASSFQGWETQYF
>TRBV4-1|TRBJ1-2|NA|NA
TGCGCCAGCAGCCAAGAGGCAGCCGTAGCCTATGGCTACACCTTC
CASSQEAAVAYGYTF
>TRBV5-1|TRBJ1-1|NA|NA
TGCGCCAGCAGCTTGGCCGGGGGTAGCACTGAAGCTTTCTTT
CASSLAGGSTEAFF
>TRBV29-1|TRBJ2-5|few|TRBD2
TGCAGCGTTGAGTCTAGCGGGGGACAAGAGACCCAGTACTTC
CSVESSGGQETQYF
>TRBV11-2|TRBJ2-1|NA|TRBD2
TGTGCCAGCAGCTTAGATGGTCGGACTAGTGGGGGGGATGAGCAGTTCTTC
CASSLDGRTSGGDEQFF
>TRBV5-1|TRBJ2-3|NA|TRBD1
TGCGCCAGCAGCTTCCGGGGACAGGGGCCCACAGATACGCAGTATTTT
CASSFRGQGPTDTQYF
>TRBV5-6|TRBJ1-2|NA|NA
TGTGCCAGCAGCCCGACGACAGGAGCCTTCTATGGCTACACCTTC
CASSPTTGAFYGYTF
>TRBV9|TRBJ2-1|NA|TRBD2
TGTGCCAGCAGCCCCCCGGGACTAGCGGGAGGCCCTGAGCAGTTCTTC
CASSPPGLAGGPEQFF
>TRBV3-1/TRBV3-2|TRBJ1-3|NA|NA
TGTGCCAGCAGCTCCTCATTTGGGGGCCGGCTCTCTGGAAACACCATATATTTT
CASSSSFGGRLSGNTIYF
>TRBV4-3|TRBJ1-2|once|TRBD1
TGCGCCAGCAGCCAAGCAACCGGGACAGGGAGCCCTTGGGGCTATGGCTACACCTTC
CASSQATGTGSPWGYGYTF
>TRBV12-3/TRBV12-4|TRBJ1-1|NA|NA
TGTGCCAGCAGTTCATTCAGTGAAGCTTTCTTT
CASSSFSEAFF
>TRBV6-1|TRBJ1-5|NA|NA
TGTGCCAGCAGTGAAATCCCAGGCTATAGCAATCAGCCCCAGCATTTT
CASSEIPGYSNQPQHF
>TRBV4-1|TRBJ2-7|NA|TRBD2
TGCGCCAGCAGCCAAGAAAAACGGGGGGGCGTATACGAGCAGTACTTC
CASSQEKRGGVYEQYF